This is a list of T cell receptor beta chains from one sample in a study of T cell changes during pregnancy in multiple sclerosis. Sequenced by immunoSEQ multiplex PCR; TCRdb stores in-frame clones only, minus some. The sample lists roughly 77,000 clones, roughly 89% occurring once. The source was peripheral blood, collected in the second trimester of pregnancy. These receptor sequences come from a female donor with multiple sclerosis, enrolled in a pregnancy study. Each CDR3 is given without its conserved first and last residue. Fields, in order: V gene, J gene, CDR3 protein.

>TRBV11-3|TRBJ2-3
ASTVEDTQY
>TRBV4-2|TRBJ2-2
ASSSPEGTGELF
>TRBV21-1|TRBJ1-1
ASSNGPGSRNTEAF
>TRBV7-9|TRBJ2-4
ASSLAIGGGPKNIQY
>TRBV27|TRBJ1-2
ASSSSLNYGYT
>TRBV9|TRBJ1-1
ASSPRLTPGTEAF
>TRBV7-6|TRBJ2-6
ASSLLWGQASSGANVLT
>TRBV27|TRBJ2-1
ASSLIPHREQF
>TRBV28|TRBJ2-3
ASSFGGTDTQY
>TRBV5-4|TRBJ2-7
ASSSRRGLPTYEQY
>TRBV10-3|TRBJ2-5
AISELQGRETQY
>TRBV10-3|TRBJ1-1
AIMQGSLSDTEAF
>TRBV19|TRBJ1-1
ASDPGGREAF
>TRBV19|TRBJ2-5
ASSIGRGTQETQY
>TRBV10-3|TRBJ1-5
AIRQDSNQPQH
>TRBV29-1|TRBJ2-1
SVGRFEGEQF
>TRBV5-1|TRBJ2-1
ASSLPLAYKDNEQF
>TRBV11-2|TRBJ2-1
ASSLGARGGGSSYNEQF
>TRBV5-1|TRBJ2-2
ASSPQPGTGELF
>TRBV27|TRBJ1-2
ASSFRRGRGANYGYT
>TRBV19|TRBJ2-1
ASSGLQSSYNEQF
>TRBV9|TRBJ2-7
ASSVGEDLSSYEQY
>TRBV7-7|TRBJ1-1
ASSQDRNTEAF
>TRBV6-5|TRBJ2-2
ASREQGANTGELF
>TRBV14|TRBJ1-4
ASSQDPRGLATNEKLF
>TRBV6-6|TRBJ1-2
ASGQGVYGYT
>TRBV18|TRBJ1-2
ASSIRENYGYT
>TRBV7-9|TRBJ1-6
ASSSGGLSPLH
>TRBV5-1|TRBJ1-2
ASSLGGQGYYGYT
>TRBV7-2|TRBJ1-6
ASSSETGRSNSPLH
>TRBV7-8|TRBJ2-1
ASSLLQGRYNEQF
>TRBV6-4|TRBJ2-3
ASSVAGGTDTQY
>TRBV19|TRBJ1-1
ASSIGTGRDTEAF
>TRBV28|TRBJ1-1
ASSSPSRTEAF
>TRBV29-1|TRBJ2-7
SVEGAHEQY